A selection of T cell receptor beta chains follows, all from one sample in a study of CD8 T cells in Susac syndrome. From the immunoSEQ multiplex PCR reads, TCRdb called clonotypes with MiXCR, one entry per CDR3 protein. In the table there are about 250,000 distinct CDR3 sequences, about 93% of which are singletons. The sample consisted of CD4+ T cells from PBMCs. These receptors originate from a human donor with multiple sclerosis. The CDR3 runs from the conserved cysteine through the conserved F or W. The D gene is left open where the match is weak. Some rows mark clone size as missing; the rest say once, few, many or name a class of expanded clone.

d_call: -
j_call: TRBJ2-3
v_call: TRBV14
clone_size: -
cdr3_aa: CASSQGRTDTQYF
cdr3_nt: TGTGCCAGCAGCCAGGGTCGCACAGATACGCAGTATTTT

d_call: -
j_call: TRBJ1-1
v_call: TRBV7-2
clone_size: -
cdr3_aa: CASSLGWAATEAFF
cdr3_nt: TGTGCCAGCAGCTTAGGATGGGCCGCCACTGAAGCTTTCTTT

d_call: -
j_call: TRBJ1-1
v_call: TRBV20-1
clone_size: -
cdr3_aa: CRLQGGLGNTEAFF
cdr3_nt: TGCAGGCTACAAGGTGGACTCGGAAACACTGAAGCTTTCTTT

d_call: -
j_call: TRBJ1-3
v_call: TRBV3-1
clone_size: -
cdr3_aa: CASSQDSEGRDGHTIYF
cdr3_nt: TGTGCCAGCAGCCAAGATTCGGAGGGCAGGGACGGGCACACCATATATTTT

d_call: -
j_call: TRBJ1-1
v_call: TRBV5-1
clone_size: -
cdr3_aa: CASATTSNTEAFF
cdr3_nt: TGCGCCAGCGCTACGACATCGAACACTGAAGCTTTCTTT

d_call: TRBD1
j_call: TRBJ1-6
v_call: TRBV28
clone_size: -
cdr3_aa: CASSSPLGQEYSPLHF
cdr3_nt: TGTGCCAGCAGCTCCCCTCTGGGACAGGAATATTCACCCCTCCACTTT

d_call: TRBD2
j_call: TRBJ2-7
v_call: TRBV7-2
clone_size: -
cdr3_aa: CASSLAVAGGLRYF
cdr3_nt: TGTGCCAGCAGCTTAGCAGTAGCGGGGGGCCTACGATACTTC

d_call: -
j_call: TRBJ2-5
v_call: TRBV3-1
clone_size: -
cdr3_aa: CASSNGGLETQYF
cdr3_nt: TGTGCCAGCAGCAACGGGGGGCTCGAGACCCAGTACTTC

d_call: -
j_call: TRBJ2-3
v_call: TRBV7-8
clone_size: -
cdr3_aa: CASSWEGAVTDTQYF
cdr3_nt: TGTGCCAGCAGCTGGGAGGGGGCTGTGACAGATACGCAGTATTTT

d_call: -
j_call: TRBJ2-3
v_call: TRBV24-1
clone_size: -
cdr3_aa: CATSDLSTDTQYF
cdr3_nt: TGTGCCACCAGTGACCTCAGCACAGATACGCAGTATTTT

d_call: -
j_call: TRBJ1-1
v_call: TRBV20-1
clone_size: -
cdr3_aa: CSARDPGRVTEAFF
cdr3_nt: TGCAGTGCTAGGGACCCGGGCCGGGTCACTGAAGCTTTCTTT

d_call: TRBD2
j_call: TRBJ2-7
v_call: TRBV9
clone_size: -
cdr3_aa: CASSPAGLAGYEQYF
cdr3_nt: TGTGCCAGCAGCCCCGCGGGCCTAGCGGGCTACGAGCAGTACTTC

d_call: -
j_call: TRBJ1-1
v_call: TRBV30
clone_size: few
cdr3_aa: CAWSRGGNTEAFF
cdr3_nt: TGTGCCTGGAGTCGGGGGGGAAACACTGAAGCTTTCTTT

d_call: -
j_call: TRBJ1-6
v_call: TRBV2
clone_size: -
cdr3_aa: CASSGEKGSYNSPLHF
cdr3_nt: TGTGCCAGCAGTGGGGAAAAGGGGTCCTATAATTCACCCCTCCACTTT

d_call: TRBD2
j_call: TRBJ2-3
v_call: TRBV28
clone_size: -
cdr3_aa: CASSSGLGIVTDTQYF
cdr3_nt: TGTGCCAGCAGCTCGGGACTAGGGATCGTAACAGATACGCAGTATTTT

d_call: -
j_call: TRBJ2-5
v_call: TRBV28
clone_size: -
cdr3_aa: CASSPQTQETQYF
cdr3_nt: TGTGCCAGCAGCCCGCAGACTCAAGAGACCCAGTACTTC

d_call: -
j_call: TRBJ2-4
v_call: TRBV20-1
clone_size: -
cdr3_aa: CSALGPGATDIQYF
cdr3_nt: TGCAGTGCTCTTGGCCCAGGGGCTACGGACATTCAGTACTTC

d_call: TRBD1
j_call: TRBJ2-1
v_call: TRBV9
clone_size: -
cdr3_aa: CASSIGSDRSHEQFF
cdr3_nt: TGTGCCAGCAGCATAGGGTCGGACAGGTCCCATGAGCAGTTCTTC

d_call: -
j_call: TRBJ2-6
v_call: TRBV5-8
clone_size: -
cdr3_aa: CASSLEGLRPHSGANVLTF
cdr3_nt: TGTGCCAGCAGCTTGGAGGGACTGCGCCCTCACTCTGGGGCCAACGTCCTGACTTTC

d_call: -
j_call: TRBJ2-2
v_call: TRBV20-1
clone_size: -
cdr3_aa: CSARQTGRLDTGELFF
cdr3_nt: TGCAGTGCTAGACAAACGGGACGGCTGGACACCGGGGAGCTGTTTTTT

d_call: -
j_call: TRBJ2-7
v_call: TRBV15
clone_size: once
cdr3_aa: CATSKGSRPQQYF
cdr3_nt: TGTGCCACCAGCAAGGGCAGCAGACCGCAGCAGTACTTC

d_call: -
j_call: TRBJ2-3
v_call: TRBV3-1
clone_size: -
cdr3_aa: CASSQDEGGTDTQYF
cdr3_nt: TGTGCCAGCAGCCAAGATGAAGGGGGCACAGATACGCAGTATTTT

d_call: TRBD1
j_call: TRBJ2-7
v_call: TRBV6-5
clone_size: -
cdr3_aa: CASSFKGQGYLYEQYF
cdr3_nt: TGTGCCAGCAGTTTCAAGGGACAGGGTTACCTCTACGAGCAGTACTTC

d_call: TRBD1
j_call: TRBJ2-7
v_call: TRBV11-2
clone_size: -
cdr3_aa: CASSLSSGTVYEQYF
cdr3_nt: TGTGCCAGCAGCTTAAGTTCAGGGACAGTCTACGAGCAGTACTTC

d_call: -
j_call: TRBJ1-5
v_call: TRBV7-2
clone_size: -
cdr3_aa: CASSIYGTADQPQHF
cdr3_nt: TGTGCCAGCAGCATCTACGGGACCGCCGATCAGCCCCAGCATTTT

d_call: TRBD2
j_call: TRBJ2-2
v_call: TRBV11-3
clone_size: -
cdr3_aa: CASRGLGLAGVLVTGELFF
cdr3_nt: TGTGCCAGCAGGGGGCTGGGACTAGCGGGAGTTCTGGTCACCGGGGAGCTGTTTTTT

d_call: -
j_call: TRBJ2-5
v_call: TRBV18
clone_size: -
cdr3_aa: CASSQGQSRGETQYF
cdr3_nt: TGTGCCAGCTCACAAGGACAGAGCAGGGGAGAGACCCAGTACTTC

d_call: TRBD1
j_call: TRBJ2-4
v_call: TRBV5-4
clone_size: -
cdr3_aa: CASSLPRDRGSKNIQYF
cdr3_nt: TGTGCCAGCAGCTTGCCCCGGGACAGGGGATCGAAAAACATTCAGTACTTC

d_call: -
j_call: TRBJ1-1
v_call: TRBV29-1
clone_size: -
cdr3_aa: CSVMGRAGALGAFF
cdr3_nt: TGCAGCGTTATGGGAAGGGCAGGCGCCTTAGGAGCTTTCTTT

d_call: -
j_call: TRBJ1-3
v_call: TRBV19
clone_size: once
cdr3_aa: CASRGTAAGNTIYF
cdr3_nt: TGTGCCAGTAGGGGGACGGCCGCTGGAAACACCATATATTTT

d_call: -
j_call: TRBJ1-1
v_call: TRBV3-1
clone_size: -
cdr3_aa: CASSQDPGRTEAFF
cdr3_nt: TGTGCCAGCAGCCAAGATCCGGGGAGAACTGAAGCTTTCTTT

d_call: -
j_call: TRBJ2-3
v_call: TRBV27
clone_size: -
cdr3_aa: CASSLGTPRADTQYF
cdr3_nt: TGTGCCAGCAGTTTAGGGACTCCCCGGGCGGATACGCAGTATTTT

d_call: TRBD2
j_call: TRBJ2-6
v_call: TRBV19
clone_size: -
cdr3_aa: CASISYPRTSGGLSGANVLTF
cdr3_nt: TGTGCCAGTATCTCATATCCTCGGACTAGCGGGGGCCTCTCTGGGGCCAACGTCCTGACTTTC

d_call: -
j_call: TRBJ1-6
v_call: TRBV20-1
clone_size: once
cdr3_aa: CSARGQGGFNSPLHF
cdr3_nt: TGCAGTGCTAGGGGGCAGGGAGGGTTCAATTCACCCCTCCACTTT

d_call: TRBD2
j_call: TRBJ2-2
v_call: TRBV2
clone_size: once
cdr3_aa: CASKRLATAGELFF
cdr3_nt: TGTGCCAGCAAGCGACTAGCGACCGCCGGGGAGCTGTTTTTT

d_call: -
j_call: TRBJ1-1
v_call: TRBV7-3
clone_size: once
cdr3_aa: CASSLYEGRTTEAFF
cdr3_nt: TGTGCCAGCAGCTTATATGAGGGTCGGACCACTGAAGCTTTCTTT

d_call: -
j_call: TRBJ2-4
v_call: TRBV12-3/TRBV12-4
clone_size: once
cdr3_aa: CASSLMGPGGIQYF
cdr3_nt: TGTGCCAGCAGTTTAATGGGCCCCGGGGGCATTCAGTACTTC